This TCR beta chain was documented in a study of cytotoxic CD8 clonotypes in ibrutinib-treated CLL. Study-level findings and limits: Public clonotypes proved infrequent, and on treatment they shrank or remained steady. Before falling back toward baseline at progression, clonality had risen at the time of ibrutinib response. Progressing patients had sampling times that differed from those of sustained-remission patients.

Investigators sourced approximately 1.8 micrograms of genomic DNA from cryopreserved PBMCs for TCR beta libraries. In the case of this clone: Its antigen is not identified.

TCRdb's table, derived via immunoSEQ multiplex PCR, lists solely in-frame clones and lacks some. The sample carries about 130,000 clones, around 84% recorded once. Germline V gene data show CDR1 as SSHAT and CDR2 as FNYEAQ (reference sequence). The CDR3 runs to 13 residues. Trimming shortened V by 8 bases and J by 1 base, and 11 bases separated the two germline ends. This clonotype was obtained from a human donor with chronic lymphocytic leukemia. The material was PBMCs, obtained after 24 months of ibrutinib treatment. This rearrangement joins TRBV7-7 to TRBJ1-1; D call uncertain. For the CDR3, the DNA is TGTGCCAGCTCGGCCACGAGGAACACTGAAGCTTTCTTT. Translation gives CASSATRNTEAFF.